This record concerns one TCR beta chain sequence. The antigen is not known. 60 Vbeta and 13 Jbeta primers were used in PCR. Original handling: Roughly 80 million unique TCR beta chains, 9 million to 14 million shared, were counted in a later analysis. The assay was immunoSEQ multiplex PCR, and TCRdb's table has in-frame clones only and misses some. Clone size and the V and J calls come from that table; the DNA yielded D and trimming. The sample includes 100,000 or so clones, 70% to 80% of them seen just once. The CDR3 loop spans 14 amino acids. Per germline, CDR1 GTSNPN and CDR2 SVGIG (reference sequence). Trimming cost V 3 bases and J 8 bases, with 16 bases left between them. The data were taken from a study of cytomegalovirus exposure and HLA in healthy donors. Study-wide points: Reports showed the classifier diagnosing cytomegalovirus status with high specificity and sensitivity. Judged likely to be a sequencing artifact was a cluster of highly shared sequence variants. Several V segments, TRBV6-2 and TRBV6-3 among them, could not be told apart and were dropped.

The gene calls are TRBV30 and TRBJ2-2; D possibly corresponds to TRBD2 (6 bases). The sequence was obtained from a young woman in good health and CMV-seropositive. Input material: PBMCs. This CDR3 is CAWRPPSDAGELFF. The DNA for the CDR3 is TGTGCCTGGAGGCCTCCTAGCGATGCTGGGGAGCTGTTTTTT.